This T cell receptor beta chain originates from a study of shared T cell receptors in the human thymus. Assay: immunoSEQ multiplex PCR; the TCRdb copy retains only in-frame clones and omits some. In the table there are just under 550,000 clones, 70% to 80% of which are singletons. Trimming cost V 3 bases and J 5 bases; bases outside gene matches: 14. The length of the CDR3 is 18 residues. CDR1 and CDR2 from the germline V gene are SGDLS and YYNGEE. These data are also associated with another study on human thymus T cells.

This sequence joins TRBV9 and TRBJ2-2; 9 bases map to TRBD2. The source of this sequence is a boy less than two years old with a congenital heart defect. The sample consisted of thymocytes. The CDR3 DNA is TGTGCCAGCAGCGGCCGCGTGATGGGGGGACTAGCTACCGGGGAGCTGTTTTTT. Its translation is CASSGRVMGGLATGELFF.